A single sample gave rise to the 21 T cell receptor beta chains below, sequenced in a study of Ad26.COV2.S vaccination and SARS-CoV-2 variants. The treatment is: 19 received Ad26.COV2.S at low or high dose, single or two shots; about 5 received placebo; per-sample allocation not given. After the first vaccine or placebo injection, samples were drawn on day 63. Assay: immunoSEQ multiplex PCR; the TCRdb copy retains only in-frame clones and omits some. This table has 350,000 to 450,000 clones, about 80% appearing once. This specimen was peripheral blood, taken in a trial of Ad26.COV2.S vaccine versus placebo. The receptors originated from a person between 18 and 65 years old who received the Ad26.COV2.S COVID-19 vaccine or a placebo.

In DNA form, the CDR3 reads TGTGCCAGCGGTAGGGCCTTTCTGAACACTGAAGCTTTCTTT. It is translated as CASGRAFLNTEAFF. The chain carries TRBV6-5 and TRBJ1-1; unclear D gene. The V end was cut by 8 bases, the J end by 0 bases, with 13 bases between. The germline CDR1 and CDR2 sequences are MNHEY and SVGAGI. There are 14 residues in the CDR3.

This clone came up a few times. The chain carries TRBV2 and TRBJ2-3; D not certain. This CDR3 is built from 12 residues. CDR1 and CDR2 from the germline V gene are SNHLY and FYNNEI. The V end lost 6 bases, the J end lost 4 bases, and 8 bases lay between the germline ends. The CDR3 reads CASRHTSDTQYF. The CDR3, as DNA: TGTGCCAGCAGGCACACCTCAGATACGCAGTATTTT.

The CDR3 protein is CASSAGQGNSYEQYF. Here the CDR3 DNA reads TGTGCCAGTAGTGCGGGACAGGGTAATTCCTACGAGCAGTACTTC. This rearrangement joins TRBV19 to TRBJ2-7, with TRBD1 identical over 9 bases. Trimming removed 5 bases from V and 1 base from J; junction bases left unmatched: 6. The CDR3 sequence is 15 residues long. The germline CDR1 and CDR2 sequences are LNHDA and SQIVND (reference sequence).

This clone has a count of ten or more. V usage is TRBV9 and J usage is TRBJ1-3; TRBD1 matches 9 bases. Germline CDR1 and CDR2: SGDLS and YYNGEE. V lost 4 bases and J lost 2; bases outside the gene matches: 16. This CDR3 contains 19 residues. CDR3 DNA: TGTGCCAGCAGCCAACACCTAGGACAGGGGCCACCCCCTGGAAACACCATATATTTT. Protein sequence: CASSQHLGQGPPPGNTIYF.

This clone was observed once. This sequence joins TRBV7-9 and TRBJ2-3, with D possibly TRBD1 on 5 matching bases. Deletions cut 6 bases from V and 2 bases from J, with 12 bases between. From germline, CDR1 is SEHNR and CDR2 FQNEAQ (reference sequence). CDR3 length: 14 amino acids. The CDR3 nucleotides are TGTGCCAGCAGAGAAGGGGTATCCACAGATACGCAGTATTTT. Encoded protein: CASREGVSTDTQYF.

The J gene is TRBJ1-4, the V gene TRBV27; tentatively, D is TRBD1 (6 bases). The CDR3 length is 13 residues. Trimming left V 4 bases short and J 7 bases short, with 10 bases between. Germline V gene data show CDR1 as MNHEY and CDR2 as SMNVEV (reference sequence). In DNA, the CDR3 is TGTGCCAGCAGTTACAGGGAAGGTGAAAAACTGTTTTTT. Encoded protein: CASSYREGEKLFF.

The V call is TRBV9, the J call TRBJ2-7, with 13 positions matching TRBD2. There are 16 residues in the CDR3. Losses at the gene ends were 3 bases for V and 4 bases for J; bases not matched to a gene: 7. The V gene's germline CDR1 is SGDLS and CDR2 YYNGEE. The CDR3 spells CASSAAGLAGEYEQYF. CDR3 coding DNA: TGTGCCAGCAGCGCCGCCGGACTAGCGGGGGAGTACGAGCAGTACTTC.

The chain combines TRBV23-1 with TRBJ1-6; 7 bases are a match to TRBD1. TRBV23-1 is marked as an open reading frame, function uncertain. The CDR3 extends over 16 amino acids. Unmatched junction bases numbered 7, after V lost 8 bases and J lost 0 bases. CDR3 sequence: CASGGQDCSYNSPLHF. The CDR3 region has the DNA TGCGCCAGCGGAGGACAGGATTGCTCCTATAATTCACCCCTCCACTTT.

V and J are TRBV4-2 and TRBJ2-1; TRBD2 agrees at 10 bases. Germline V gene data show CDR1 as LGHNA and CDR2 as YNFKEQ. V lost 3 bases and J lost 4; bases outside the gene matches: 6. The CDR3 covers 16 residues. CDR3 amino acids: CASSHVSGGQYNEQFF. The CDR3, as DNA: TGTGCCAGCAGCCACGTTAGCGGGGGGCAATACAATGAGCAGTTCTTC.

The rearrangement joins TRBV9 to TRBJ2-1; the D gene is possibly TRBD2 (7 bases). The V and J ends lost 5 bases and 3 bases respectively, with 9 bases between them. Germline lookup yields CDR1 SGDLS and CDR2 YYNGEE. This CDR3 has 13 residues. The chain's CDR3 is CASRGGVYNEQFF. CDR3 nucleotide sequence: TGTGCCAGCAGAGGGGGGGTCTACAATGAGCAGTTCTTC.

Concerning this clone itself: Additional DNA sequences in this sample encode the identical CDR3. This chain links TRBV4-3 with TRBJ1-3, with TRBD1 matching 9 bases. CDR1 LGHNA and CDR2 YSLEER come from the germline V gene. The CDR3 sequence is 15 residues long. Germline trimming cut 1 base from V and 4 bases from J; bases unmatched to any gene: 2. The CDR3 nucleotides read TGCGCCAGCAGCCAAGGGACAGGGGCCGGAAACACCATATATTTT. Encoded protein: CASSQGTGAGNTIYF.

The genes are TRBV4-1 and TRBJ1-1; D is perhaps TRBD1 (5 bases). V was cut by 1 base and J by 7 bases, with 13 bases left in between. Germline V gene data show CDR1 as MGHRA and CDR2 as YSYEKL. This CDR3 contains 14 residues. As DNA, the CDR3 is TGCGCCAGCAGCCAAGTGAGCGGGGCGTTTGAAGCTTTCTTT. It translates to CASSQVSGAFEAFF.

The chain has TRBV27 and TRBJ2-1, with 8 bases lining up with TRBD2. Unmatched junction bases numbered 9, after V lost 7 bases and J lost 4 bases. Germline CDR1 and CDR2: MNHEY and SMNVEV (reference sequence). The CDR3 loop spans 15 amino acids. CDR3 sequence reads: CASIPHGREYNEQFF. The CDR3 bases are TGTGCCAGCATCCCTCACGGGAGGGAGTACAATGAGCAGTTCTTC.

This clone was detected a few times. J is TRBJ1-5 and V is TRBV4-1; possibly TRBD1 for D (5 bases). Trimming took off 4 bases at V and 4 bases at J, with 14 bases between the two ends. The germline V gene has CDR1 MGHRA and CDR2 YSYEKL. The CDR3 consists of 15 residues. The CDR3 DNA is TGCGCCAGCAGCCCGCGAACAGGCCATAATCAGCCCCAGCATTTT. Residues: CASSPRTGHNQPQHF.

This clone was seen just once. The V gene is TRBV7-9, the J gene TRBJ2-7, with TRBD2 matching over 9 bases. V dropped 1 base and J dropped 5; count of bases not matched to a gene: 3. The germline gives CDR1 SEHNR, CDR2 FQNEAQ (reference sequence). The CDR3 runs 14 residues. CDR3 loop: CASSLVAGVNEQYF. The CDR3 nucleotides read TGTGCCAGCAGCTTAGTAGCGGGAGTAAACGAGCAGTACTTC.

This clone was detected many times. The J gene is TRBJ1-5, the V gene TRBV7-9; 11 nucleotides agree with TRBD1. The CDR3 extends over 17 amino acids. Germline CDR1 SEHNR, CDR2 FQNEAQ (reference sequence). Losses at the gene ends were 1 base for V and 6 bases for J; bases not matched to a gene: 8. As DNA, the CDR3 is TGTGCCAGCAGCTTAGGGATGGACAGGGGGCTGAGTCAGCCCCAGCATTTT. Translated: CASSLGMDRGLSQPQHF.

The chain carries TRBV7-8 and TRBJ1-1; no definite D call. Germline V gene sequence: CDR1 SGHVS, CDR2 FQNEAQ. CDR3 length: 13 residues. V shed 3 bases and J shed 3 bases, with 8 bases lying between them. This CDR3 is CASSLTRHTEAFF. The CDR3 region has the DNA TGTGCCAGCAGCTTGACTAGACACACTGAAGCTTTCTTT.

The CDR3 nucleotides are TGTGCCAGCAGCAAAGGCGGCTATGGCTACACCTTC. Encoded protein: CASSKGGYGYTF. The chain joins TRBV7-8 to TRBJ1-2; D is unclear. V lost 5 bases, J lost 4 bases, and 8 bases lay in between. Looked up from germline, CDR1 is SGHVS and CDR2 is FQNEAQ. This CDR3 has 12 amino acids.

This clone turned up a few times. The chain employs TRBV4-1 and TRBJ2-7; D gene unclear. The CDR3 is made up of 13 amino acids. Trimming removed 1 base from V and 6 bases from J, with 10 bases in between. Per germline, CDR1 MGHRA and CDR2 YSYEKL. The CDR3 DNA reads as TGCGCCAGCAGCCAAGTCGGAGCCTCCGAGCAGTACTTC. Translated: CASSQVGASEQYF.

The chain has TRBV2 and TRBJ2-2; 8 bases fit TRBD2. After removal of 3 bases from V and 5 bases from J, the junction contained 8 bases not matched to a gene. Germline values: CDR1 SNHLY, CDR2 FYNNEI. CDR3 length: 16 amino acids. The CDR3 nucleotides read TGTGCCAGCAGTGACTGGACTAGCTTAGGAACCGGGGAGCTGTTTTTT. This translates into CASSDWTSLGTGELFF. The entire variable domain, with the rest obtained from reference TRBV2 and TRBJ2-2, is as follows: EPEVTQTPSHQVTQMGQEVILRCVPISNHLYFYWYRQILGQKVEFLVSFYNNEISEKSEIFDDQFSVERPDGSNFTLKIRSTKLEDSAMYFCASSDWTSLGTGELFFGEGSRLTVL.

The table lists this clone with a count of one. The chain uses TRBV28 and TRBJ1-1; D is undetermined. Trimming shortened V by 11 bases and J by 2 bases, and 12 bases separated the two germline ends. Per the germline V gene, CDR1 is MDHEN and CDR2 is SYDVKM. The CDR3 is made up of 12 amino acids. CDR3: CAVLGTNTEAFF. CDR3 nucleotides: TGTGCCGTTCTGGGAACTAACACTGAAGCTTTCTTT.